Listed below are T cell receptor beta chains from one sample, sequenced in a study of T cells in Graves' hyperthyroidism and ophthalmopathy. Each CDR3 protein gets one entry after TCRdb re-called the multiplex PCR reads with MiXCR. This table has approximately 330,000 distinct CDR3 sequences, around a sixth appearing once. The sample consisted of blood. These receptors originate from a woman aged 45-65 years with Graves' hyperthyroidism. Both conserved end residues are part of each CDR3. The D gene is left open where the match is weak. Rows give clone size only sometimes, using once, few, many, or a class for an expanded clone.

clone_size	v_call	d_call	j_call	cdr3_aa	cdr3_nt
many	TRBV7-8	.	TRBJ2-1	CASSLNEEQFF	TGTGCCAGCAGCCTAAACGAGGAGCAGTTCTTC
.	TRBV12-3/TRBV12-4	.	TRBJ2-3	CASTLQGDTQYF	TGTGCCAGCACCCTTCAAGGAGATACGCAGTATTTT
few	TRBV28	.	TRBJ1-2	CASLGEYGYTF	TGTGCCAGCCTAGGGGAGTATGGCTACACCTTC
.	TRBV11-3	.	TRBJ1-6	CASSLTTNSPLHF	TGTGCCAGCAGCTTAACCACGAATTCACCCCTCCACTTT
many	TRBV10-3	TRBD1	TRBJ1-5	CAISRGTGEYQPQHF	TGTGCCATCAGCCGGGGGACAGGGGAATATCAGCCCCAGCATTTT
.	TRBV4-1	.	TRBJ2-3	CASSLGASNTDTQYF	TGCGCCAGCAGCCTTGGGGCTAGTAACACAGATACGCAGTATTTT
few	TRBV12-3/TRBV12-4	TRBD2	TRBJ2-1	CATAGSHNEQFF	TGTGCCACAGCGGGGAGCCACAATGAGCAGTTCTTC
few	TRBV7-2	TRBD1	TRBJ2-7	CASSWGQQTYEQYF	TGTGCCAGCAGCTGGGGACAGCAAACCTACGAGCAGTACTTC
.	TRBV6-1	.	TRBJ1-2	CASSEAGRYGYTF	TGTGCCAGCAGTGAAGCGGGAAGATATGGCTACACCTTC
many	TRBV7-8	.	TRBJ2-3	CASSSITDTQYF	TGTGCCAGCAGCTCGATCACAGATACGCAGTATTTT
.	TRBV27	TRBD2	TRBJ2-7	CASSEGLAGMYEQYF	TGTGCCAGCAGTGAGGGACTAGCCGGCATGTACGAGCAGTACTTC
.	TRBV7-6	TRBD2	TRBJ2-2	CASSSGPAGVTGELFF	TGTGCCAGCAGCAGTGGGCCAGCGGGAGTCACCGGGGAGCTGTTTTTT
many	TRBV28	TRBD2	TRBJ2-3	CATITYREGPDTQYF	TGTGCCACCATCACGTACCGGGAGGGCCCAGATACGCAGTATTTT
many	TRBV11-1	.	TRBJ2-7	CASSFSGNTYEQYF	TGTGCCAGCAGCTTCTCAGGGAATACCTACGAGCAGTACTTC
.	TRBV15	.	TRBJ1-2	CATSGGHNNYGYTF	TGTGCCACCAGCGGGGGACACAATAACTATGGCTACACCTTC
.	TRBV7-2	.	TRBJ1-6	CASSLGQGDSPLHF	TGTGCCAGCAGCTTAGGGCAGGGTGATTCACCCCTCCACTTT
.	TRBV6-1	TRBD1	TRBJ2-5	CAISDLGQGGSETQYF	TGTGCCATCAGTGATTTGGGACAGGGTGGTTCGGAGACCCAGTACTTC
.	TRBV7-2	.	TRBJ1-2	CASSLEVGRASYGYTF	TGTGCCAGCAGCTTAGAGGTGGGCAGGGCTTCCTATGGCTACACCTTC
many	TRBV7-9	TRBD2	TRBJ2-1	CASSPQLADAYNEQFF	TGTGCCAGCAGCCCCCAACTAGCGGACGCCTACAATGAGCAGTTCTTC
many	TRBV12-3/TRBV12-4	TRBD1	TRBJ2-3	CAEGTGAFDTQYF	TGTGCAGAGGGGACAGGGGCATTTGATACGCAGTATTTT
few	TRBV27	TRBD2	TRBJ2-7	CASSYGTSGVGQYF	TGTGCCAGCAGCTACGGGACTAGCGGAGTAGGGCAGTACTTC
.	TRBV6-1	TRBD1	TRBJ1-6	CASRTSGTGGSPLHF	TGTGCCAGCAGAACGTCGGGGACAGGGGGGTCACCCCTCCACTTT
.	TRBV5-6	TRBD1	TRBJ2-7	CASSYGQGPHEQYF	TGTGCCAGCAGCTATGGACAGGGGCCCCACGAGCAGTACTTC
many	TRBV20-1	TRBD2	TRBJ2-1	CSARDFASGTYNEQFF	TGCAGTGCTAGAGATTTCGCTAGCGGGACTTACAATGAGCAGTTCTTC
many	TRBV12-3/TRBV12-4	TRBD1	TRBJ1-6	CASSLTGKNSPLHF	TGTGCCAGCAGTTTGACAGGGAAAAATTCACCCCTCCACTTT
.	TRBV6-1	.	TRBJ1-4	CASSPSRWDEKLFF	TGTGCCAGCAGTCCGAGTCGCTGGGATGAAAAACTGTTTTTT
many	TRBV20-1	TRBD2	TRBJ2-1	CSAGAGGYNEQFF	TGCAGTGCTGGAGCGGGGGGGTACAATGAGCAGTTCTTC
many	TRBV28	.	TRBJ2-7	CASTLGDSEQYF	TGTGCCAGCACCCTAGGGGATTCCGAGCAGTACTTC
.	TRBV6-5	.	TRBJ2-1	CVSSLGQPSYNEQFF	TGTGTCAGCAGTTTAGGACAACCCTCCTACAATGAGCAGTTCTTC
.	TRBV24-1	TRBD1	TRBJ2-1	CATSDSRGHEQFF	TGTGCCACCAGTGATTCCAGGGGGCATGAGCAGTTCTTC
few	TRBV28	TRBD2	TRBJ2-1	CASSPPPRLAGSNYNEQFF	TGTGCCAGCAGTCCCCCCCCTAGACTAGCGGGATCAAACTACAATGAGCAGTTCTTC
few	TRBV20-1	TRBD2	TRBJ2-7	CSARGLAGASYEQYF	TGCAGTGCTAGAGGACTAGCGGGGGCCTCCTACGAGCAGTACTTC
many	TRBV2	.	TRBJ2-5	CASSEDSPAETQYF	TGTGCCAGCAGTGAGGACAGTCCAGCGGAGACCCAGTACTTC
few	TRBV24-1	TRBD2	TRBJ2-3	CATGTGGTSTDTQYF	TGTGCCACCGGGACGGGAGGCACTAGCACAGATACGCAGTATTTT
.	TRBV12-3/TRBV12-4	TRBD2	TRBJ2-1	CASSLRGGLYVYNEQFF	TGTGCCAGCAGCTTGCGGGGGGGTTTATATGTTTACAATGAGCAGTTCTTC
many	TRBV18	.	TRBJ1-3	CASSPPDVSGNTIYF	TGTGCCAGCTCACCACCGGATGTCTCTGGAAACACCATATATTTT
.	TRBV11-3	.	TRBJ2-1	CASSVTQPGEQFF	TGTGCCAGCAGCGTAACCCAGCCTGGTGAGCAGTTCTTC
many	TRBV7-9	.	TRBJ2-3	CASSLGGQSTDTQYF	TGTGCCAGCAGCTTAGGAGGGCAAAGCACAGATACGCAGTATTTT
many	TRBV5-1	TRBD2	TRBJ2-5	CASSLGGSGREETQYF	TGCGCCAGCAGCTTGGGTGGTAGCGGGAGAGAAGAGACCCAGTACTTC
many	TRBV6-2/TRBV6-3	.	TRBJ2-4	CASSWGYGGMNIQYF	TGTGCCAGCAGTTGGGGGTATGGCGGGATGAACATTCAGTACTTC
many	TRBV2	TRBD2	TRBJ2-3	CASSWDYRERTDTQYF	TGTGCCAGCAGTTGGGACTACCGAGAACGCACAGATACGCAGTATTTT
many	TRBV27	TRBD2	TRBJ2-7	CASRGRKAGGHAYEQYF	TGTGCCAGCAGGGGGCGCAAAGCGGGAGGGCACGCCTACGAGCAGTACTTC